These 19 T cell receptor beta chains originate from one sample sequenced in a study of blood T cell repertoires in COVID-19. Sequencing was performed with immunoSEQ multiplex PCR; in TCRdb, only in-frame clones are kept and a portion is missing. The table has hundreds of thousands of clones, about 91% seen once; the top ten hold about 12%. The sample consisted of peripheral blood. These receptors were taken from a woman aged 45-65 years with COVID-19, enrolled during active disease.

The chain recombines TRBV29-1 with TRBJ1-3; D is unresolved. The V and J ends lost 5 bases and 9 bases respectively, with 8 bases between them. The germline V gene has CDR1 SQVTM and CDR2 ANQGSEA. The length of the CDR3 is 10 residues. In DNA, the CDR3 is TGCAGCGTTCTTAGCGGCACCATATATTTT. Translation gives CSVLSGTIYF.

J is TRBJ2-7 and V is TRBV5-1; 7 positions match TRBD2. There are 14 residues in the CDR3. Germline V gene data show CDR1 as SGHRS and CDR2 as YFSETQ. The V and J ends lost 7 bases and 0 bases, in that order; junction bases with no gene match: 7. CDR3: CASQAGTGSYEQYF. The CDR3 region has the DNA TGCGCCAGCCAAGCGGGGACGGGCTCCTACGAGCAGTACTTC.

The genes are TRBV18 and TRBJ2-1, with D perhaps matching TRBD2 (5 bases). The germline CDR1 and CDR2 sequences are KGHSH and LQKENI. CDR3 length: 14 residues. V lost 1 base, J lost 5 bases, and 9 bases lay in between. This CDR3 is CASSPRGLHNEQFF. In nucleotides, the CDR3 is TGTGCCAGCTCACCACGAGGACTCCACAATGAGCAGTTCTTC.

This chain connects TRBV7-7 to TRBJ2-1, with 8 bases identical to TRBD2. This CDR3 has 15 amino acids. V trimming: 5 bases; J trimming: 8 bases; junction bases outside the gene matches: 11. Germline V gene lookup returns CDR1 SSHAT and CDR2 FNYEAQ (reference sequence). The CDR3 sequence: CASSPTPGGLDEQFF. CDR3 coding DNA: TGTGCCAGCAGCCCCACCCCGGGGGGGTTGGATGAGCAGTTCTTC.

This chain's CDR3 is CASSQGTFHSGNTIYF. Written as DNA, the CDR3 is TGTGCCAGCAGCCAAGGGACTTTTCACTCTGGAAACACCATATATTTT. The rearrangement joins TRBV4-2 to TRBJ1-3; D uncertain. Germline V gene data show CDR1 as LGHNA and CDR2 as YNFKEQ. The length of the CDR3 is 16 residues. The V end lost 1 base, the J end lost 0 bases, and 10 bases lay between the germline ends.

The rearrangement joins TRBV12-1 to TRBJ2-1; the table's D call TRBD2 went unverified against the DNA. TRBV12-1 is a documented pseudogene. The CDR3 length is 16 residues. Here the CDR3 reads CASSPLTSGGYNEQFF. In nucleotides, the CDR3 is TGTGCCAGCAGCCCGTTGACTAGCGGGGGCTACAATGAGCAGTTCTTC.

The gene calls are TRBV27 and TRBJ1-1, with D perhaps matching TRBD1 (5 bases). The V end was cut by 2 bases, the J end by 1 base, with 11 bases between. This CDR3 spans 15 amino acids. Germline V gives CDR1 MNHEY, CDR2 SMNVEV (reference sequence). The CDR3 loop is CASSLGATANTEAFF. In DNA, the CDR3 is TGTGCCAGCAGTTTAGGGGCGACAGCGAACACTGAAGCTTTCTTT.

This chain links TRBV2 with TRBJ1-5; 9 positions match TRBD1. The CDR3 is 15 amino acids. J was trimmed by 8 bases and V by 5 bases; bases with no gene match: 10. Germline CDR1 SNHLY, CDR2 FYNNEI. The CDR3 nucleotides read TGTGCCAGCAGTAGGGTCGGACAGGGGATCGAGCCCCAGCATTTT. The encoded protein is CASSRVGQGIEPQHF.

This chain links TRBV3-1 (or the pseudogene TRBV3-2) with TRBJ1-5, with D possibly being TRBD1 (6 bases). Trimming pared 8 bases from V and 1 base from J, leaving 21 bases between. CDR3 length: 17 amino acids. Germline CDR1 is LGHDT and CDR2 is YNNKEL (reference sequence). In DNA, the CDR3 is TGTGCCAGCTCTCACTGGGGGCAGGGCGGGAGCAATCAGCCCCAGCATTTT. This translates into CASSHWGQGGSNQPQHF.

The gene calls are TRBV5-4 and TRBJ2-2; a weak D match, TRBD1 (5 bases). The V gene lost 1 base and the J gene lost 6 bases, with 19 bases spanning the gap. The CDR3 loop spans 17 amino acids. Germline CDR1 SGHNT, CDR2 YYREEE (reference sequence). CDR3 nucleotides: TGTGCCAGCAGCTTGAATAATCATCAATTCAGGGCCGGGGAGCTGTTTTTT. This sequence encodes CASSLNNHQFRAGELFF.

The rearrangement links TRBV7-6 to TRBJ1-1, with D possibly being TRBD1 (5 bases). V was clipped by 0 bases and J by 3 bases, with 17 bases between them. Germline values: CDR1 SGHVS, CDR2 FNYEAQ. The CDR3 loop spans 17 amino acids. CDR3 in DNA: TGTGCCAGCAGCTTAGCCCAGGGTGCGGGGGGTTACACTGAAGCTTTCTTT. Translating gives CASSLAQGAGGYTEAFF.

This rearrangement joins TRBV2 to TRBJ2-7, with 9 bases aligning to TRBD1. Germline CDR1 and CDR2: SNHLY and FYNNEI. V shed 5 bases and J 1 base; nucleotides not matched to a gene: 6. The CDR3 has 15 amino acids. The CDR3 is CASSTDRGKSYEQYF. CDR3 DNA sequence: TGTGCCAGCAGTACTGACAGGGGGAAATCCTACGAGCAGTACTTC.

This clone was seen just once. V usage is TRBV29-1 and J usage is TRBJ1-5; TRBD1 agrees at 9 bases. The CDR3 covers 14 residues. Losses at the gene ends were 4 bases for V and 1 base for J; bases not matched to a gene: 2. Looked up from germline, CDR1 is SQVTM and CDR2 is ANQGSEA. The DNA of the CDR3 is TGCAGCGTTGGGGACAGGGCGAGCAATCAGCCCCAGCATTTT. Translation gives CSVGDRASNQPQHF.

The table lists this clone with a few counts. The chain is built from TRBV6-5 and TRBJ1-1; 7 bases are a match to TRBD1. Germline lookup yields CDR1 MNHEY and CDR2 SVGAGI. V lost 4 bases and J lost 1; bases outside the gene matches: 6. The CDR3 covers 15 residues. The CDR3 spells CASSWVRQGNTEAFF. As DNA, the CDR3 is TGTGCCAGCAGTTGGGTGAGACAGGGGAACACTGAAGCTTTCTTT.

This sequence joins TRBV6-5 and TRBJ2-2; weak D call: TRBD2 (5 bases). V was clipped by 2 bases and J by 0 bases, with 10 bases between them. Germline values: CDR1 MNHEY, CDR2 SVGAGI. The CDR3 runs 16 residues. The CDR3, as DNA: TGTGCCAGCAGTTACGGACTGGCCCCGAACACCGGGGAGCTGTTTTTT. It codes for CASSYGLAPNTGELFF.

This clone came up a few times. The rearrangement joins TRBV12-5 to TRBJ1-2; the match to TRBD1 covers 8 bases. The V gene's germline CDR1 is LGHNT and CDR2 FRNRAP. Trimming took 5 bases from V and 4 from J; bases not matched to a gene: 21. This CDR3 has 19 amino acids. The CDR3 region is CASGPDLIGTGLRGYGYTF. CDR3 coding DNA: TGTGCTAGTGGTCCAGACCTCATAGGGACAGGACTCAGAGGCTATGGCTACACCTTC.

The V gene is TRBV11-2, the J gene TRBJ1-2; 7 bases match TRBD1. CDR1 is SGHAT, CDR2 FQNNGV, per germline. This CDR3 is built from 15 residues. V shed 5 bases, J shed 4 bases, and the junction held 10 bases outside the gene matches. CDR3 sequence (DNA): TGTGCCAGCAGCCTCCCCCGACAGGGAAGCTATGGCTACACCTTC. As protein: CASSLPRQGSYGYTF.

CDR3 DNA: TGTGCCAGCAGAAATACAGGGACGGAGTCTGGCTACACCTTC. Protein: CASRNTGTESGYTF. The V gene is TRBV3-1 (or the pseudogene TRBV3-2), the J gene TRBJ1-2; tentatively, D is TRBD1 (6 bases). Trimming shortened V by 6 bases and J by 7 bases, and 18 bases separated the two germline ends. This CDR3 has 14 residues. The germline gives CDR1 LGHDT, CDR2 YNNKEL (reference sequence).

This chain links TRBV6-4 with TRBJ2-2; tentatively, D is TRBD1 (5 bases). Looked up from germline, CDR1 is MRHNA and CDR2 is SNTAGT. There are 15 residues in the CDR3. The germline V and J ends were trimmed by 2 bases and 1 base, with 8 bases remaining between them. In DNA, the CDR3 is TGTGCCAGCAGTGACGGGGCAATGAACACCGGGGAGCTGTTTTTT. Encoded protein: CASSDGAMNTGELFF.